This passage covers 32 T cell receptor beta chains from one sample sequenced in a study of Ad26.COV2.S vaccination and SARS-CoV-2 variants. Treatment here: around 19 received Ad26.COV2.S at low or high dose, single or two shots; about 5 received placebo; per-sample allocation not given. It was on day 63 after the first vaccine or placebo injection that samples were taken. Profiled with immunoSEQ multiplex PCR; TCRdb holds only in-frame clones, not every one. The sample yields approximately 480,000 clones, around 90% seen once. The source material was peripheral blood, sampled in a trial of Ad26.COV2.S vaccine versus placebo. These receptors were taken from a person aged 18-65 years who received the Ad26.COV2.S COVID-19 vaccine or a placebo.

V is TRBV27 and J is TRBJ2-7; D call uncertain. With 5 bases removed from V and 2 bases from J, the gap between germline ends came to 13 bases. The CDR3 has 14 residues. CDR1 MNHEY and CDR2 SMNVEV come from the germline V gene (reference sequence). The CDR3 coding sequence is TGTGCCAGCAGTGGCGTCCTATCCCCCTACGAGCAGTACTTC. It is translated as CASSGVLSPYEQYF.

The chain uses TRBV5-1 and TRBJ1-1, with a weak D call TRBD1 (5 bases). CDR1 SGHRS and CDR2 YFSETQ come from the germline V gene. Trimming took off 5 bases at V and 4 bases at J, with 15 bases between the two ends. This CDR3 is 14 amino acids long. The CDR3 bases are TGCGCCAGCAGTGGGGGAGGGCCGGGCACTGAAGCTTTCTTT. Amino acid sequence: CASSGGGPGTEAFF.

J is TRBJ2-7 and V is TRBV7-2, with D possibly being TRBD1 (6 bases). Trimming shortened V by 5 bases and J by 1 base, and 18 bases separated the two germline ends. Germline CDR1 is SGHTA and CDR2 is FQGNSA. The CDR3 length is 16 residues. For the CDR3, the DNA is TGTGCCAGCAGCCCACAGACAGGTACCTCTTCCTACGAGCAGTACTTC. Translating gives CASSPQTGTSSYEQYF.

V gene TRBV28 combines with J gene TRBJ1-2; 7 bases fit TRBD1. V lost 0 bases and J lost 4; bases outside the gene matches: 5. Germline loops: CDR1 MDHEN, CDR2 SYDVKM. The CDR3 runs 15 residues. As DNA, the CDR3 is TGTGCCAGCAGTTTATGGAGACAGGGCACCTATGGCTACACCTTC. Protein: CASSLWRQGTYGYTF.

This clone was counted many times. The same CDR3 also results from other DNA sequences found in this sample. V usage is TRBV6-2 or TRBV6-3 and J usage is TRBJ1-5; tentative D call: TRBD1 (6 bases). CDR3 size: 15 residues. V gave up 6 bases and J gave up 4 bases, with 16 bases separating them. Germline V gene sequence: CDR1 MNHEY, CDR2 SVGEGT. CDR3 DNA sequence: TGTGCCAGCAGCCCCCGAGGGGGGCAGAATCAGCCCCAGCATTTT. This translates into CASSPRGGQNQPQHF.

The V gene is TRBV7-9, the J gene TRBJ1-2; 7 nucleotides match TRBD1. CDR3 length: 15 residues. CDR1 and CDR2 from the germline V gene are SEHNR and FQNEAQ (reference sequence). The V gene end was trimmed by 3 bases and the J gene end by 4 bases; junction bases not matched to a gene: 8. The CDR3 loop reads CASSFQGGSPYGYTF. The CDR3 region has the DNA TGTGCCAGCAGCTTCCAGGGGGGGTCCCCCTATGGCTACACCTTC.

On this clone itself: The DNA is omitted, as the CDR3 cannot be located on it reliably, and the CDR3 follows TCRdb's listing. The J gene is TRBJ2-6, the V gene TRBV5-1. Germline CDR1 and CDR2: SGHRS and YFSETQ. The CDR3 spans 17 amino acids, including both terminal residues. CDR3 region: CASSLLFGNGGANVLTF.

The rearrangement uses TRBV12-5 and TRBJ1-1; no reliable D call. V was clipped by 0 bases and J by 6 bases, with 14 bases between them. CDR3 length: 15 amino acids. Germline V gene lookup returns CDR1 LGHNT and CDR2 FRNRAP. CDR3 loop: CASGLVFGEVAEAFF. CDR3 in DNA: TGTGCTAGTGGTTTGGTATTCGGGGAGGTAGCTGAAGCTTTCTTT.

The J gene is TRBJ2-7, the V gene TRBV28, with 8 bases matching TRBD1. The CDR3 spans 14 residues. The germline gives CDR1 MDHEN, CDR2 SYDVKM. After removal of 6 bases from V and 2 bases from J, the junction contained 6 bases not matched to a gene. This chain's CDR3 is CASSPPGGPYEQYF. The CDR3 bases are TGTGCCAGCAGCCCCCCAGGGGGCCCCTACGAGCAGTACTTC.

The CDR3 protein is CASSLMKGGTEAFF. The CDR3 DNA is TGTGCCAGCAGCCTAATGAAAGGGGGGACTGAAGCTTTCTTT. The chain joins TRBV11-2 to TRBJ1-1, with D maybe TRBD1 (6 bases). The CDR3 runs 14 residues. V lost 5 bases to trimming and J lost 5 bases, with 15 bases between them. Germline CDR1 is SGHAT and CDR2 is FQNNGV.

The rearrangement links TRBV28 to TRBJ1-6, with D possibly being TRBD1 (5 bases). This CDR3 is 13 amino acids long. Germline V CDR1 and CDR2: MDHEN, SYDVKM. V was trimmed by 5 bases and J by 13 bases, leaving 15 bases between them. CDR3 DNA: TGTGCCAGCAGTGACGGGGGTGCGATTCCCCTCCACTTT. It translates to CASSDGGAIPLHF.

This rearrangement joins TRBV18 to TRBJ2-1, with 10 positions matching TRBD2. From germline, CDR1 is KGHSH and CDR2 LQKENI. V shed 3 bases, J shed 8 bases, and the junction held 16 bases outside the gene matches. The CDR3 has 18 amino acids. In DNA form, the CDR3 reads TGTGCCAGCTCACCCCAGAGGGCCAGAATAGCGGGAGGCGATGAGCAGTTCTTC. Amino acids: CASSPQRARIAGGDEQFF.

The chain recombines TRBV5-1 with TRBJ1-2; TRBD1 is a possible D gene (5 bases). The germline V and J ends were trimmed by 3 bases and 4 bases, with 13 bases remaining between them. The CDR3 has 14 amino acids. From germline, CDR1 is SGHRS and CDR2 YFSETQ. The CDR3 loop is CASSSIPGVYGYTF. The CDR3 DNA follows: TGCGCCAGCAGCTCTATCCCGGGGGTCTATGGCTACACCTTC.

This chain links TRBV5-1 with TRBJ2-2, with D perhaps TRBD2 (5 bases). Germline CDR1 and CDR2: SGHRS and YFSETQ. V dropped 0 bases and J dropped 7 bases, with 16 bases sitting between them. The CDR3 spans 16 residues. The CDR3, as DNA: TGCGCCAGCAGCTTGGTAACCGGGAAGTTACACGGGGAGCTGTTTTTT. Translating gives CASSLVTGKLHGELFF.

This clone occurred many times. V and J are TRBV28 and TRBJ1-3; D is unclear. Germline-derived CDR1 and CDR2 are MDHEN and SYDVKM. Trimming cost V 8 bases and J 4 bases, with 6 bases left between them. This CDR3 region has 11 residues. Here the CDR3 reads CASVGGNTIYF. The CDR3 DNA follows: TGTGCCAGCGTGGGGGGAAACACCATATATTTT.

The chain uses TRBV9 and TRBJ2-1, with D tentatively TRBD1 (6 bases). There are 15 residues in the CDR3. Germline V lookup: CDR1 SGDLS, CDR2 YYNGEE. Trimming removed 0 bases from V and 8 bases from J, with 15 bases in between. CDR3 in amino acids: CASSVGQGRKDEQFF. The CDR3 coding sequence is TGTGCCAGCAGCGTAGGGCAGGGGCGTAAAGATGAGCAGTTCTTC.

The rearrangement joins TRBV28 to TRBJ1-1; a weak D match, TRBD1 (6 bases). Trimming removed 5 bases from V and 1 base from J, with 14 bases in between. This CDR3 is 15 amino acids long. Germline V gene lookup returns CDR1 MDHEN and CDR2 SYDVKM. Here the CDR3 reads CASSAPGDKNTEAFF. CDR3 in DNA: TGTGCCAGCAGTGCCCCAGGGGATAAGAACACTGAAGCTTTCTTT.

V usage is TRBV9 and J usage is TRBJ2-7; 8 nucleotides align to TRBD1. The germline gives CDR1 SGDLS, CDR2 YYNGEE. The CDR3 runs to 13 residues. V lost 4 bases to trimming and J lost 6 bases; unmatched junction nucleotides: 6. CDR3 amino acids: CASSPGGSLEQYF. The CDR3 DNA sequence: TGTGCCAGCAGCCCAGGGGGCTCCCTCGAGCAGTACTTC.

This chain links TRBV2 with TRBJ2-1; TRBD1 agrees at 7 bases. The CDR3 contains 15 residues. The V and J ends lost 4 bases and 3 bases, in that order; junction bases with no gene match: 6. The V gene's germline CDR1 is SNHLY and CDR2 FYNNEI. CDR3 in DNA: TGTGCCAGCAGTGGTTTGACAGGGAGCTACAATGAGCAGTTCTTC. Amino acids: CASSGLTGSYNEQFF. Using reference TRBV2 and TRBJ2-1 for the parts outside the CDR3, the full variable domain is EPEVTQTPSHQVTQMGQEVILRCVPISNHLYFYWYRQILGQKVEFLVSFYNNEISEKSEIFDDQFSVERPDGSNFTLKIRSTKLEDSAMYFCASSGLTGSYNEQFFGPGTRLTVL.

The V call is TRBV6-6, the J call TRBJ1-2; D is uncertain. Trimming took 8 bases from V and 8 from J, leaving 18 bases between them. The CDR3 loop spans 13 amino acids. CDR1 is MNHNY and CDR2 is SVGAGI in the germline V gene (reference sequence). In nucleotides, the CDR3 is TGTGCCAGCCGCTTTGGAAGGGATGACGGCTACACCTTC. It encodes CASRFGRDDGYTF.

The V gene is TRBV2, the J gene TRBJ2-2, with D possibly matching TRBD2 (6 bases). The germline V gene has CDR1 SNHLY and CDR2 FYNNEI. This CDR3 has 13 residues. Trimming took off 8 bases at V and 3 bases at J, with 10 bases between the two ends. Here the CDR3 DNA reads TGTGCCAGCCTGTGGGGGGACACCGGGGAGCTGTTTTTT. Its translation: CASLWGDTGELFF.

This clone was observed a handful of times. This sequence joins TRBV28 and TRBJ2-7; D possibly corresponds to TRBD2 (7 bases). This CDR3 is built from 18 residues. With 7 bases removed from V and 3 bases from J, the gap between germline ends came to 28 bases. Germline V lookup: CDR1 MDHEN, CDR2 SYDVKM. CDR3 DNA sequence: TGTGCCAGCATCTTGGGAGGGGGACTTATCACTACCCGCTACGAGCAGTACTTC. As protein: CASILGGGLITTRYEQYF.

The CDR3 is CASSHRQIKDYGYTF. CDR3 in DNA: TGTGCCAGCAGCCACCGACAGATTAAGGACTATGGCTACACCTTC. The J gene is TRBJ1-2, the V gene TRBV3-1 (or the pseudogene TRBV3-2); D perhaps matches TRBD1 (5 bases). The CDR3 runs to 15 residues. CDR1 is LGHDT, CDR2 YNNKEL, per germline (reference sequence). The V end lost 3 bases, the J end lost 3 bases, and 14 bases lay between the germline ends.

CDR3 in DNA: TGCAGCGCTCGACAGGGCGGGTTTGGCACAGATACGCAGTATTTT. It yields the protein CSARQGGFGTDTQYF. The rearrangement links TRBV29-1 to TRBJ2-3; 7 bases map to TRBD1. The CDR3 loop spans 15 amino acids. V gave up 7 bases and J gave up 1 base; unmatched junction bases: 11. The V gene's germline CDR1 is SQVTM and CDR2 ANQGSEA.

The rearrangement uses TRBV19 and TRBJ2-1, with TRBD1 matching over 7 bases. The CDR3 covers 15 residues. The V and J ends lost 4 bases and 4 bases, in that order; junction bases with no gene match: 7. Germline V gene lookup returns CDR1 LNHDA and CDR2 SQIVND (reference sequence). The CDR3 DNA reads TGTGCCAGTAGTACCCAGCAGGGGGTTTACAATGAGCAGTTCTTC. It codes for CASSTQQGVYNEQFF.

The chain uses TRBV5-4 and TRBJ2-3, with D perhaps TRBD2 (7 bases). CDR3 size: 15 residues. Germline V gene lookup returns CDR1 SGHNT and CDR2 YYREEE (reference sequence). Trimming removed 4 bases at V and 1 base at J, with 13 bases between. The CDR3 here is CASSDRTRGTDTQYF. The CDR3 DNA reads TGTGCCAGCAGCGACAGGACTAGAGGCACAGATACGCAGTATTTT. The full variable domain, completed using reference TRBV5-4 and TRBJ2-3, is ETGVTQSPTHLIKTRGQQVTLRCSSQSGHNTVSWYQQALGQGPQFIFQYYREEENGRGNFPPRFSGLQFPNYSSELNVNALELDDSALYLCASSDRTRGTDTQYFGPGTRLTVL.

This sequence joins TRBV6-5 and TRBJ1-1; TRBD1 is a possible D gene (5 bases). Trimming took 7 bases from V and 2 from J, leaving 14 bases between them. CDR1 is MNHEY and CDR2 is SVGAGI in the germline V gene. The CDR3 spans 14 residues. CDR3: CASIGGAPNTEAFF. For the CDR3, the DNA is TGTGCCAGCATCGGCGGGGCCCCAAACACTGAAGCTTTCTTT.

The chain is built from TRBV7-2 and TRBJ2-1, with 11 bases that match TRBD2. Germline V CDR1 and CDR2: SGHTA, FQGNSA. CDR3 length: 15 amino acids. V shed 2 bases, J shed 6 bases, and the junction held 3 bases outside the gene matches. CDR3 residues: CASSLRLAGSNEQFF. The CDR3 DNA reads as TGTGCCAGCAGCTTACGACTAGCGGGAAGCAATGAGCAGTTCTTC. Full variable domain (rest looked up from reference TRBV7-2 and TRBJ2-1): GAGVSQSPSNKVTEKGKDVELRCDPISGHTALYWYRQSLGQGLEFLIYFQGNSAPDKSGLPSDRFSAERTGGSVSTLTIQRTQQEDSAVYLCASSLRLAGSNEQFFGPGTRLTVL.

The V call is TRBV28, the J call TRBJ2-7; TRBD1 aligns across 9 bases. CDR1 is MDHEN, CDR2 SYDVKM, per germline. Trimming removed 9 bases from V and 2 bases from J; junction bases left unmatched: 2. CDR3 size: 12 residues. CDR3 protein: CASTGGPYEQYF. The CDR3 DNA sequence: TGTGCCAGTACAGGGGGCCCCTACGAGCAGTACTTC.

The rearrangement joins TRBV4-2 to TRBJ2-1; maybe TRBD1 (5 bases). Trimming removed 1 base at V and 8 bases at J, with 15 bases between. This CDR3 is 15 amino acids long. Germline CDR1 and CDR2: LGHNA and YNFKEQ. This chain's CDR3 is CASSQGLGLGHEQFF. The DNA for the CDR3 is TGTGCCAGCAGCCAAGGTCTAGGATTGGGGCATGAGCAGTTCTTC.

V is TRBV25-1 and J is TRBJ1-6; D ambiguous. The CDR3 has 15 residues. Trimming stripped 2 bases from V and 9 bases from J, with 14 bases between. Germline V gene data show CDR1 as MGHDK and CDR2 as SYGVNS. In DNA, the CDR3 is TGTGCCAGCAGTGAACTGCGGGGAGAAGTTTCACCCCTCCACTTT. Protein: CASSELRGEVSPLHF.

The chain joins TRBV30 to TRBJ1-2; 8 positions agree with TRBD1. J lost 2 bases, V lost 3 bases, and 2 bases had no gene match. This CDR3 contains 13 residues. CDR1 is GTSNPN, CDR2 SVGIG, per germline (reference sequence). The CDR3 reads CAWRPGGNYGYTF. The CDR3 DNA sequence: TGTGCCTGGAGGCCAGGGGGCAACTATGGCTACACCTTC.